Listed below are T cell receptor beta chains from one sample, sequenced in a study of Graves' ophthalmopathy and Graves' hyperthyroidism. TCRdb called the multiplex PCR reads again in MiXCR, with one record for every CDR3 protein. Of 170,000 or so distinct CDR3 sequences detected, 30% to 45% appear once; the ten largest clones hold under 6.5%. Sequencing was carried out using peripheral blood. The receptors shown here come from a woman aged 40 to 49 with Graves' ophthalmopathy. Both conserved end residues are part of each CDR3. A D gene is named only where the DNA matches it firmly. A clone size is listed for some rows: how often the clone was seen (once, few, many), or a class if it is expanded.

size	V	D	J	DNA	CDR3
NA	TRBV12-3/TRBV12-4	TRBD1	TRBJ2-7	TGTGCCAGCAGTCGCTCGGGACAGGTGTTCGAGCAGTACTTC	CASSRSGQVFEQYF
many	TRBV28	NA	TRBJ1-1	TGTGCCAGCAGTGAGGGACAGAACACTGAAGCTTTCTTT	CASSEGQNTEAFF
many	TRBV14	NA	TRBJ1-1	TGTGCCAGCAGCCAAGATTTGGTGAGGGACTCGTTCACTGAAGCTTTCTTT	CASSQDLVRDSFTEAFF
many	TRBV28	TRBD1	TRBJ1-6	TGTGCCAGCAGCCGCCACGGGACAGCAAGCTCCTATAATTCACCCCTCCACTTT	CASSRHGTASSYNSPLHF
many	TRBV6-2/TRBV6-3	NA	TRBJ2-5	TGTGCCAGCTCTAGGCACCAGGGGACCGCGGACTCTTTGGGAGAGACCCAGTACTTC	CASSRHQGTADSLGETQYF
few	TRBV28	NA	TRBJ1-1	TGTGCCAGCAACTTACAGGGACCAACGCCAGCTTTCTTT	CASNLQGPTPAFF
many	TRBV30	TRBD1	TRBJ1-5	TGTGCCTGGAGTGAGGACAGGGCCAATCAGCCCCAGCATTTT	CAWSEDRANQPQHF
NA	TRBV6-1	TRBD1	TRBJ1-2	TGTGCCAGCAGGGGACAGGTCTCCCTACTCTATGGCTACACCTTC	CASRGQVSLLYGYTF
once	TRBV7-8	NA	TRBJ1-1	TGTGCCAGCAGCTGGGATCGGGGAATGAACACTGAAGCTTTCTTT	CASSWDRGMNTEAFF
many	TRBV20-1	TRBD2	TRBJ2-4	TGCAGTGCGCCCCGGACTAGCGGGGGGGGATACATTCAGTACTTC	CSAPRTSGGGYIQYF
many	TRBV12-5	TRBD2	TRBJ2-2	TGTGCTAGTGCCCTGAGGGGGGCGGGAGGGCCGACCGGGGAGCTGTTTTTT	CASALRGAGGPTGELFF
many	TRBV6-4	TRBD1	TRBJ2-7	TGTGCCAGCAGTGCCTCTCCCCCGGGACAGGCTTATTACGAGCAGTACTTC	CASSASPPGQAYYEQYF
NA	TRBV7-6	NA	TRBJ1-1	TGTGCCAGCAGCTTAGCTGAGAGCACTGAAGCTTTCTTT	CASSLAESTEAFF
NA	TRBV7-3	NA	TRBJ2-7	TGTGCCAGCAGCATAGACGGTGACTACGAGCAGTACTTC	CASSIDGDYEQYF
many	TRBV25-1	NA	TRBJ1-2	TGTGCCAGCAGTGCCGGAGGGGGCTATGGCTACACCTTC	CASSAGGGYGYTF
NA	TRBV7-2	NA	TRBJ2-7	TGTGCCAGCAGCCCCGGAGGGCCGGTCAACGAGCAGTACTTC	CASSPGGPVNEQYF
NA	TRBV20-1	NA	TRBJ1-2	TGCAGTGCCCAAGGAGCAACTAACTATGGCTACACCTTC	CSAQGATNYGYTF
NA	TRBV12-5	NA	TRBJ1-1	TGTGCTAGTGGTTTGGAAGTTGGGACTGAAGCTTTCTTT	CASGLEVGTEAFF
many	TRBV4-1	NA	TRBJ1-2	TGCGCCAGCAGCCAAGATCAGGCAGGGAATAACTATGGCTACACCTTC	CASSQDQAGNNYGYTF
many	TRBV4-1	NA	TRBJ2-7	TGCGCCAGCAGCCACTCAACCCGGGGTATACTATACGAGCAGTACTTC	CASSHSTRGILYEQYF
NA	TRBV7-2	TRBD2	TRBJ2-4	TGTGCCAGCAGCTTCCTAGCGGGAGGGGAAAACATTCAGTACTTC	CASSFLAGGENIQYF
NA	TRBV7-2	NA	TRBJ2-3	TGTGCCAGCAGCCGTCTCTCTAGAACAGATACGCAGTATTTT	CASSRLSRTDTQYF